These 6 T cell receptor beta chains share one sample of origin, sequenced in a study of early T cells in non-severe SARS-CoV-2 infection. Using its own MiXCR run on the 5' RACE reads, TCRdb lists one record per CDR3 protein. Of 25,000 to 30,000 distinct CDR3 sequences in the sample, under 6% were seen once. Sequenced input: whole blood. Receptors were obtained from an adult who was a healthcare worker with PCR-confirmed SARS-CoV-2 infection or an uninfected control (not recorded which).

In this sample, this clonotype turned up many times. The chain employs TRBV13 and TRBJ2-7, with unresolved D. The ends were cut back, 0 bases at V and 6 bases at J, with 6 bases in the middle. Germline V gene data show CDR1 as PRHDT and CDR2 as FYEKMQ (reference sequence). The CDR3 length is 12 residues. In nucleotides, the CDR3 is TGTGCCAGCAGCTTAGGGCCGCTCGAGCAGTACTTC. Translation gives CASSLGPLEQYF.

This clonotype is classed as medium-sized. The chain employs TRBV20-1 and TRBJ1-6, with D unclear. CDR1 and CDR2 from the germline V gene are DFQATT and SNEGSKA (reference sequence). The CDR3 totals 12 residues. V lost 2 bases and J lost 6, with 5 bases in between. In DNA, the CDR3 is TGCAGTGCTAGAAGACTTAATTCACCCCTCCACTTT. This sequence encodes CSARRLNSPLHF.

This rearrangement joins TRBV20-1 to TRBJ2-1; the D is unclear. The V end lost 3 bases, the J end lost 7 bases, and 7 bases lay between the germline ends. Germline loops: CDR1 DFQATT, CDR2 SNEGSKA (reference sequence). The CDR3 is made up of 11 amino acids. CDR3 protein: CSASQPNEQFF. In nucleotides, the CDR3 is TGCAGTGCTAGTCAGCCGAATGAGCAGTTCTTC.

Many counts were recorded for this clonotype. V usage is TRBV7-9 and J usage is TRBJ2-7; D is ambiguous. Looked up from germline, CDR1 is SEHNR and CDR2 is FQNEAQ (reference sequence). V lost 5 bases to trimming and J lost 6 bases, with 5 bases between them. The CDR3 runs 10 residues. Written as DNA, the CDR3 is TGTGCCAGCAGCATCGGCGAGCAGTACTTC. It yields the protein CASSIGEQYF.

This clonotype has a count of ten or more. V usage is TRBV18 and J usage is TRBJ2-3, with 8 nucleotides matching TRBD2. Germline CDR1 is KGHSH and CDR2 is LQKENI. The V segment lost 3 bases and the J segment 2 bases; nucleotides outside the gene matches: 7. The CDR3 extends over 16 amino acids. DNA for the CDR3: TGTGCCAGCTCACCCCTATCTAGCGGGCCCACAGATACGCAGTATTTT. This encodes CASSPLSSGPTDTQYF.

This clonotype came up many times. The genes are TRBV20-1 and TRBJ2-1; D is undetermined. The V gene's germline CDR1 is DFQATT and CDR2 SNEGSKA (reference sequence). Trimming removed 3 bases from V and 5 bases from J, with 8 bases in between. There are 12 residues in the CDR3. The CDR3 spells CSASRHHNEQFF. CDR3 nucleotides: TGCAGTGCTAGTCGGCACCACAATGAGCAGTTCTTC.